A single sample is the source of the 20 T cell receptor beta chains below, sequenced in a study of OX40 agonist ivuxolimab in advanced cancers. Assay used: immunoSEQ multiplex PCR; TCRdb lists only in-frame clones, some missing. Of tens of thousands of clones listed, approximately 90% are singletons. Sample: CD4+ or CD8+ T cells sorted from blood, taken in a trial of the OX40 agonist ivuxolimab. The source of these receptors is an adult with an advanced solid tumor such as melanoma, head and neck, liver or kidney cancer.

The chain has TRBV19 and TRBJ2-4; D gene ambiguous. The CDR3 sequence is 14 residues long. Germline values: CDR1 LNHDA, CDR2 SQIVND (reference sequence). V lost 5 bases and J lost 0, with 8 bases in between. CDR3 bases: TGTGCCAGTAGTCCGATCCCAGCCAAAAACATTCAGTACTTC. Translation: CASSPIPAKNIQYF.

This sequence joins TRBV6-6 and TRBJ2-7, with unresolved D. The length of the CDR3 is 15 residues. Trimming removed 0 bases at V and 0 bases at J, with 9 bases between. Germline V gives CDR1 MNHNY, CDR2 SVGAGI (reference sequence). This CDR3 is CASSYSTSSSYEQYF. CDR3 nucleotide sequence: TGTGCCAGCAGTTACTCTACATCTTCCTCCTACGAGCAGTACTTC.

The genes are TRBV18 and TRBJ2-7, with D perhaps matching TRBD1 (5 bases). CDR1 and CDR2 (germline): KGHSH, LQKENI. The CDR3 is made up of 11 amino acids. The ends were cut back, 6 bases at V and 6 bases at J, with 9 bases in the middle. This chain's CDR3 is CASSPRGEQYF. The CDR3 DNA sequence: TGTGCCAGCTCTCCTAGGGGCGAGCAGTACTTC.

The chain has TRBV27 and TRBJ2-7, with 7 bases matching TRBD2. The CDR3 runs 14 residues. The germline CDR1 and CDR2 sequences are MNHEY and SMNVEV (reference sequence). V shed 5 bases, J shed 9 bases, and the junction held 13 bases outside the gene matches. Written as DNA, the CDR3 is TGTGCCAGCAGTCACGCGGGAGCGGATTTCAGGCAGTACTTC. Its protein product is CASSHAGADFRQYF.

The chain carries TRBV18 and TRBJ2-7; no firm D call. CDR3 length: 13 amino acids. Trimming stripped 3 bases from V and 4 bases from J, with 10 bases between. CDR1 is KGHSH, CDR2 LQKENI, per germline. The CDR3: CASSPLDGYEQYF. The CDR3 DNA is TGTGCCAGCTCACCCCTGGACGGGTACGAGCAGTACTTC.

This chain uses TRBV5-1 with TRBJ1-3; D is unclear. Trimming removed 0 bases at V and 0 bases at J, with 4 bases between. Germline values: CDR1 SGHRS, CDR2 YFSETQ. The CDR3 is made up of 14 amino acids. The CDR3 protein is CASSLDPSGNTIYF. The CDR3 nucleotides are TGCGCCAGCAGCTTGGACCCCTCTGGAAACACCATATATTTT.

The chain has TRBV2 and TRBJ2-3; 9 positions agree with TRBD2. The CDR3 extends over 15 amino acids. The germline gives CDR1 SNHLY, CDR2 FYNNEI. V was pared by 4 bases and J by 5 bases, with 7 bases of the junction left unmatched. DNA of the CDR3: TGTGCCAGCAGTGTAGCGGGAGCCGGGGGAGATACGCAGTATTTT. Encoded protein: CASSVAGAGGDTQYF.

The chain employs TRBV2 and TRBJ1-1; D remains unclear. Trimming pared 4 bases from V and 3 bases from J, leaving 18 bases between. Germline loops: CDR1 SNHLY, CDR2 FYNNEI. This CDR3 has 16 residues. CDR3 nucleotides: TGTGCCAGCAGTGGTCGGGCAGTATACTGGGACACTGAAGCTTTCTTT. Translating gives CASSGRAVYWDTEAFF.

This chain uses TRBV7-9 with TRBJ1-2, with D possibly TRBD1 on 6 matching bases. Trimming took off 5 bases at V and 6 bases at J, with 10 bases between the two ends. The CDR3 has 12 amino acids. CDR1 SEHNR and CDR2 FQNEAQ come from the germline V gene (reference sequence). For the CDR3, the DNA is TGTGCCAGCAGCCTAGGGGGACATGGCTACACCTTC. Translating it yields CASSLGGHGYTF.

V usage is TRBV5-5 and J usage is TRBJ2-1; D is ambiguous. This CDR3 comprises 15 residues. The germline V and J ends were trimmed by 0 bases and 0 bases, with 7 bases remaining between them. Germline V gives CDR1 SGHKS, CDR2 YYEKEE (reference sequence). CDR3 sequence reads: CASSLGRNSYNEQFF. As DNA, the CDR3 is TGTGCCAGCAGCTTGGGCAGAAACTCCTACAATGAGCAGTTCTTC.

This chain links TRBV5-6 with TRBJ2-4; TRBD2 might be the D (5 bases). The CDR3 sequence is 14 residues long. CDR1 is SGHDT and CDR2 is YYEEEE in the germline V gene. V gave up 0 bases and J gave up 5 bases, with 9 bases separating them. The CDR3 protein is CASSLAGNQNIQYF. CDR3 nucleotides: TGTGCCAGCAGCTTGGCGGGGAACCAAAACATTCAGTACTTC.

The V call is TRBV28, the J call TRBJ2-3; 13 bases agree with TRBD2. From germline, CDR1 is MDHEN and CDR2 SYDVKM. The CDR3 has 18 residues. The V segment lost 6 bases and the J segment 4 bases; nucleotides outside the gene matches: 13. DNA for the CDR3: TGTGCCAGCAGCCAGACTAGCGGGAGGCGTAATCGTCCAGATACGCAGTATTTT. Its translation is CASSQTSGRRNRPDTQYF.

To note about this clone: The junction does not match germline at one end; this may be a read error. V and J are TRBV11-2 and TRBJ2-1, with D unclear. The CDR3 consists of 14 residues. Looked up from germline, CDR1 is SGHAT and CDR2 is FQNNGV. DNA for the CDR3: TGTGCCAGCGGCTTAGCCGCTAGTGACAATGAGCAGTTCTTC. This gives the protein CASGLAASDNEQFF. Full variable domain (outside the CDR3, taken from reference TRBV11-2 and TRBJ2-1): EAGVAQSPRYKIIEKRQSVAFWCNPISGHATLYWYQQILGQGPKLLIQFQNNGVVDDSQLPKDRFSAERLKGVDSTLKIQPAKLEDSAVYLCASGLAASDNEQFFGPGTRLTVL.

This clone was recorded a few times. This chain connects TRBV6-6 to TRBJ2-5; D gene ambiguous. Germline lookup yields CDR1 MNHNY and CDR2 SVGAGI (reference sequence). Trimming stripped 6 bases from V and 1 base from J, with 12 bases between. The CDR3 sequence is 14 residues long. CDR3 in DNA: TGTGCCAGCAGCAGAGGACCCCGCCAAGAGACCCAGTACTTC. This translates into CASSRGPRQETQYF.

This clone was recorded once. The chain has TRBV4-1 and TRBJ1-5; TRBD1 agrees at 7 bases. V lost 4 bases and J lost 3; bases outside the gene matches: 9. The CDR3 consists of 16 residues. Germline-derived CDR1 and CDR2 are MGHRA and YSYEKL. For the CDR3, the DNA is TGCGCCAGCAGCCGGGGAGGGCAGGGGGACAATCAGCCCCAGCATTTT. Translated, it gives CASSRGGQGDNQPQHF.

V usage is TRBV2 and J usage is TRBJ2-7, with 9 bases that match TRBD1. Germline V gene data show CDR1 as SNHLY and CDR2 as FYNNEI. V lost 4 bases, J lost 4 bases, and 5 bases stayed unmatched. The CDR3 has 14 amino acids. CDR3 residues: CASSGGQGRYEQYF. As DNA, the CDR3 is TGTGCCAGCAGTGGGGGACAGGGAAGATACGAGCAGTACTTC.

J is TRBJ2-5 and V is TRBV5-1; TRBD2 might be the D (6 bases). CDR1 and CDR2 from the germline V gene are SGHRS and YFSETQ. This CDR3 is 15 amino acids long. Trimming took 1 base from V and 2 from J, leaving 12 bases between them. The CDR3 DNA reads as TGCGCCAGCAGCTTGAGTAGCGGAGTACAAGAGACCCAGTACTTC. As protein: CASSLSSGVQETQYF.

This clone is medium-sized in the sample. The chain carries TRBV28 and TRBJ2-7; D not certain. Trimming took 5 bases from V and 3 from J, leaving 23 bases between them. There are 17 residues in the CDR3. Germline lookup yields CDR1 MDHEN and CDR2 SYDVKM. The CDR3 DNA reads TGTGCCAGCAGTCCCGGTGGTAGCCATAGACTTTTCTACGAGCAGTACTTC. Protein: CASSPGGSHRLFYEQYF.

The chain employs TRBV2 and TRBJ1-1; TRBD1 might be the D (5 bases). The CDR3 contains 12 residues. Germline V CDR1 and CDR2: SNHLY, FYNNEI. The V gene lost 1 base and the J gene lost 8 bases, with 8 bases spanning the gap. The CDR3 DNA reads as TGTGCCAGCAGTGAAGGGGCAGGGGAAGCTTTCTTT. Encoded protein: CASSEGAGEAFF.

The chain employs TRBV5-1 and TRBJ2-7, with D hard to call. The CDR3 is 11 amino acids. Germline CDR1 reads SGHRS; CDR2 reads YFSETQ. V lost 4 bases and J lost 9, with 11 bases in between. This CDR3 reads CASSTGPRQYF. In DNA, the CDR3 is TGCGCCAGCAGCACCGGCCCGAGGCAGTACTTC. The full variable domain, rest sourced from reference TRBV5-1 and TRBJ2-7, is KAGVTQTPRYLIKTRGQQVTLSCSPISGHRSVSWYQQTPGQGLQFLFEYFSETQRNKGNFPGRFSGRQFSNSRSEMNVSTLELGDSALYLCASSTGPRQYFGPGTRLTVT.